In this sample, the clone carrying this T cell receptor (beta chain) turned up many times. Its antigen is undetermined. The sample belongs to a study of post-analysis software for immune sequencing data. Study-wide points: Several TRBV segments occurring more often in patients than controls included TRBV5-6, TRBV5-1 and TRBV20-1.

Included in the TCR beta cDNA libraries were unique molecular identifiers. MiXCR, applied by TCRdb to the PCR reads, yields one record per CDR3 protein. The table has roughly 670,000 distinct CDR3 sequences, more than 50% seen once. V shed 3 bases and J shed 10 bases, with 13 bases lying between them. The CDR3 has 13 amino acids. This TCR was recovered from a girl aged 2 to 9 with multiple sclerosis. Sequencing was carried out using blood. The chain links TRBV12-3 or TRBV12-4 to TRBJ2-1; a weak D match, TRBD1 (6 bases). CDR3 sequence: CASSFLLQGEQFF. Written as DNA, the CDR3 is TGTGCCAGCAGTTTTTTACTCCAGGGGGAGCAGTTCTTC.